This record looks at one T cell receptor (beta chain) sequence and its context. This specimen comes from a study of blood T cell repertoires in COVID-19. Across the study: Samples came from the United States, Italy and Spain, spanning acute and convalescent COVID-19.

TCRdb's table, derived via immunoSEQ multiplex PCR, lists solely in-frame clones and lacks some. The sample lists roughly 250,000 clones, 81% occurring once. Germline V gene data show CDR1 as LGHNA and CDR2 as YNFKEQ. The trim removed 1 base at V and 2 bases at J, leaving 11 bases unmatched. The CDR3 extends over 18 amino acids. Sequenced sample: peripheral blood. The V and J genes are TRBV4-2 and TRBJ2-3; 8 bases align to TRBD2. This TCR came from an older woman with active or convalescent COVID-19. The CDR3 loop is CASSQGKISAGDTDTQYF. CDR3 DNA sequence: TGTGCCAGCAGCCAAGGAAAGATCTCAGCGGGGGACACAGATACGCAGTATTTT.